These 21 T cell receptor beta chains came from one sample sequenced in a study of tumor-infiltrating lymphocytes in primary liver carcinoma. Unsorted whole blood yielded the blood RNA, and germline DNA was also extracted. Constant-region priming of approximately 500 ng total RNA yielded TCR beta cDNA. It was through three nested multiplex PCR rounds of slightly modified ARM-PCR that TCR beta libraries arose. Primers for the first two PCR rounds were TRBV1-TRBV30 forward primers and a C-beta reverse primer (about 9 cycles per round). Each CDR3 protein is one row after TCRdb ran MiXCR on the multiplex PCR reads. The sample records 190,000 or so distinct CDR3 sequences, approximately 65% being singletons. What was sequenced was peripheral blood. The receptors here all came from a woman aged 55-69 years with primary liver carcinoma and hepatitis B virus infection.

Of note for this clonotype: A junction boundary mismatches the germline segment, possibly from a read error. The rearrangement links TRBV11-2 to TRBJ1-2, with a weak D call TRBD1 (5 bases). CDR1 and CDR2 from the germline V gene are SGHAT and FQNNGV. This CDR3 has 15 residues. Here the CDR3 reads CVSRLVRDPVYGYTF. The CDR3 DNA reads TGTGTCAGCAGGTTAGTTAGGGACCCCGTCTATGGCTACACCTTC.

Only one count was recorded for this clonotype. One base away lies a much larger clone, so this may be a sequencing read error. The chain carries TRBV4-2 and TRBJ2-3; 8 bases fit TRBD2. V trimming: 4 bases; J trimming: 2 bases; junction bases outside the gene matches: 11. This CDR3 comprises 17 residues. Germline CDR1 is LGHNA and CDR2 is YNFKEQ. CDR3 amino acids: CASSPPPSGLLTDTQYF. The CDR3 DNA sequence: TGTGCCAGCAGCCCCCCCCCTAGCGGGCTCCTCACAGATACGCAGTATTTT.

The chain joins TRBV6-5 to TRBJ1-1; the D is unclear. V was shortened by 6 bases and J by 5 bases, with 13 bases between the two germline ends. The CDR3 sequence is 13 residues long. Germline assignment: CDR1 MNHEY and CDR2 SVGAGI. The CDR3 reads CASRSEEETEAFF. The CDR3, as DNA: TGTGCCAGCAGATCGGAGGAGGAGACTGAAGCTTTCTTT.

Regarding this clonotype: It is likely a read error, because the conserved phenylalanine at the end of the CDR3 is missing. J is TRBJ2-7 and V is TRBV11-1; TRBD1 agrees at 8 bases. V lost 2 bases, J lost 5 bases, and 8 bases stayed unmatched. CDR1 is SGHAT, CDR2 FQDESV, per germline (reference sequence). CDR3 length equals 15 residues. Written as DNA, the CDR3 is TGTGCCAGCAGCTTACGGACAGGGACCGCTAACGAGCAGTACATC. As protein: CASSLRTGTANEQYI.

Note on this clonotype: The junction and the germline gene differ at one end; a read error may be behind it. This sequence joins TRBV6-6 and TRBJ1-2; D is possibly TRBD1 (6 bases). In germline, CDR1 is MNHNY, CDR2 SVGAGI (reference sequence). The CDR3 loop spans 13 amino acids. The DNA of the CDR3 is TGTGCCAGCAGCAACAGGGTAGACTATGGCAACACCTTC. Amino acid sequence: CASSNRVDYGNTF.

Remarks on this clonotype: This likely comes from a read error, as the CDR3 has no conserved phenylalanine or tryptophan at its end. The CDR3 nucleotides read TGCGCCAGCAGCGGGATACTAGCGGGAGTGGGTCATGAGCAGTTCTCC. This sequence encodes CASSGILAGVGHEQFS. The chain links TRBV5-1 to TRBJ2-1, with 11 bases aligning to TRBD2. The CDR3 runs to 16 residues. Trimming took 4 bases from V and 8 from J; bases not matched to a gene: 11. CDR1 is SGHRS and CDR2 is YFSETQ in the germline V gene.

To note about this clonotype: This clone may be a read error of a much larger clone one base away. V is TRBV6-1 and J is TRBJ2-1, with 8 bases that match TRBD2. Unmatched junction bases numbered 11, after V lost 5 bases and J lost 5 bases. Per germline, CDR1 MNHNS and CDR2 SASEGT. The CDR3 runs 16 residues. The CDR3 spells CASSLSGGSLNNEQFF. CDR3 coding DNA: TGTGCCAGCAGTTTATCGGGAGGGAGTCTTAACAATGAGCAGTTCTTC.

This CDR3 is CASTPGGKGAEKLFF. CDR3 in DNA: TGTGCCAGCACCCCGGGGGGGAAGGGGGCTGAAAAACTGTTTTTT. The gene calls are TRBV7-9 and TRBJ1-4; 7 nucleotides agree with TRBD1. The CDR3 has 15 amino acids. Germline values: CDR1 SEHNR, CDR2 FQNEAQ (reference sequence). J lost 7 bases, V lost 7 bases, and 12 bases had no gene match.

A note on this clonotype: A much larger clone lies one base from this, so it may be a read error. The DNA for the CDR3 is TGTGCCAGCATTTCCCCGACAGGGAGGAACACTGAAGCTTTCTTT. Amino acid sequence: CASISPTGRNTEAFF. V usage is TRBV6-6 and J usage is TRBJ1-1, with 7 bases identical to TRBD1. Germline lookup yields CDR1 MNHNY and CDR2 SVGAGI (reference sequence). V shed 7 bases and J 1 base; nucleotides not matched to a gene: 9. CDR3 length: 15 residues.

Ten or more counts support this clonotype. The chain carries TRBV5-6 and TRBJ1-2; D is perhaps TRBD1 (5 bases). The germline gives CDR1 SGHDT, CDR2 YYEEEE. V was trimmed by 0 bases and J by 4 bases, leaving 13 bases between them. The CDR3 consists of 15 residues. For the CDR3, the DNA is TGTGCCAGCAGCTTGGCGGCGGGGCCCGGCTATGGCTACACCTTC. Its protein is CASSLAAGPGYGYTF.

In the case of this clonotype: Lacking the conserved final phenylalanine or tryptophan, this CDR3 likely reflects a read error. The CDR3 DNA is TGCAGCGTCCGGACAGGCAGCTCCTATAATTCACCCCTCCACTAT. It translates to CSVRTGSSYNSPLHY. V usage is TRBV29-1 and J usage is TRBJ1-6; TRBD1 matches at 7 bases. CDR1 SQVTM and CDR2 ANQGSEA come from the germline V gene. The V segment lost 6 bases and the J segment 0 bases; nucleotides outside the gene matches: 5. The CDR3 is 15 residues long.

Details on this clonotype: One end of the junction does not line up with germline, which may come from a read error. The chain recombines TRBV5-4 with TRBJ2-3, with 7 nucleotides matching TRBD1. The CDR3 is 14 amino acids. The germline CDR1 and CDR2 sequences are SGHNT and YYREEE (reference sequence). Here the CDR3 DNA reads TGTGCCAGCAGCGAGGACAGGAGAACAGATACGCGGTATTTT. Protein sequence: CASSEDRRTDTRYF.

Note on this clonotype: Germline and junction disagree at one end, which may indicate a read error. The chain has TRBV12-3 or TRBV12-4 and TRBJ2-1; 11 nucleotides agree with TRBD2. The CDR3 is 15 residues long. The CDR3 loop reads CVSRPRLAGNNEKFF. The CDR3 nucleotides are TGTGTCAGCAGGCCCCGACTAGCGGGAAACAATGAGAAGTTCTTC.

Concerning this clonotype: A junction boundary mismatches the germline segment, possibly from a read error. The chain combines TRBV11-3 with TRBJ2-3; D assignment may be TRBD1 or TRBD2 (5 bases each). The germline V gene has CDR1 SGHNT and CDR2 YENEEA. This CDR3 is 12 amino acids long. The CDR3 nucleotides are TGTGCCAGCAACTTAGTGGGGGTTACGCAGTATTTT. Protein sequence: CASNLVGVTQYF.

In regard to this clonotype: One end of the junction fails to match germline, which may point to a read error. The chain is built from TRBV12-3 or TRBV12-4 and TRBJ2-1, with D tentatively TRBD2 (6 bases). The CDR3 has 15 residues. The CDR3 DNA is TGTGCAAGCAGTTTACTAGCTCCGGCGTACAATGAGCAGTTCTTC. This codes for CASSLLAPAYNEQFF.

Ten or more counts support this clonotype. A much larger clone differs from this one at a single base, so this may be a read error. The CDR3 is CASGWGDRRTEKLFF. The CDR3 nucleotides are TGTGCCAGCGGCTGGGGGGACAGGAGGACGGAAAAACTGTTTTTT. This chain links TRBV11-2 with TRBJ1-4, with 8 bases identical to TRBD1. The CDR3 sequence is 15 residues long. V gave up 8 bases and J gave up 8 bases; unmatched junction bases: 13. Germline V gives CDR1 SGHAT, CDR2 FQNNGV.

This clonotype turned up a few times. Relative to the germline gene, one junction end is altered; a read error may explain this. The chain joins TRBV11-1 to TRBJ2-1, with 7 nucleotides matching TRBD1. The CDR3 consists of 15 residues. In germline, CDR1 is SGHAT, CDR2 FQDESV (reference sequence). The CDR3 DNA reads as TGTACCAGCAGCTTATCGGTACAGGGGTTCGATGAACAGTTCTTC. This codes for CTSSLSVQGFDEQFF.

This clonotype was picked up a small number of times. This rearrangement joins TRBV5-1 to TRBJ2-5; D not resolved. The CDR3 has 13 residues. CDR1 SGHRS and CDR2 YFSETQ come from the germline V gene. V shed 1 base and J shed 0 bases, with 4 bases lying between them. The CDR3 reads CASSLTDQETQYF. CDR3 coding DNA: TGCGCCAGCAGCTTGACAGACCAAGAGACCCAGTACTTC.

J is TRBJ2-2 and V is TRBV11-2, with TRBD2 identical over 8 bases. The J segment lost 3 bases and the V segment lost 6 bases, leaving 9 bases of the junction unmatched. The CDR3 loop spans 16 amino acids. CDR1 and CDR2 from the germline V gene are SGHAT and FQNNGV. The CDR3 is CASRELLAGYTGELFF. DNA of the CDR3: TGTGCCAGCAGAGAGCTGCTAGCGGGCTACACCGGGGAGCTGTTTTTT.

This chain uses TRBV6-5 with TRBJ2-2, with D possibly TRBD2 on 7 matching bases. Trimming took 8 bases from V and 6 from J, leaving 19 bases between them. Germline V gene data show CDR1 as MNHEY and CDR2 as SVGAGI. This CDR3 has 15 amino acids. The CDR3 region has the DNA TGTGCCAGCCACCTAGGGGGGGCGATGGCCGGGGAGCTGTTTTTT. Translation: CASHLGGAMAGELFF.

The chain uses TRBV11-2 and TRBJ2-1; 7 nucleotides agree with TRBD1. The CDR3 covers 16 residues. From germline, CDR1 is SGHAT and CDR2 FQNNGV. J was trimmed by 5 bases and V by 7 bases; bases with no gene match: 14. The CDR3 here is CASMWLQGRTDNEQFF. The CDR3 region has the DNA TGTGCCAGCATGTGGTTACAGGGGAGAACGGACAATGAGCAGTTCTTC. The full variable domain, completed using reference TRBV11-2 and TRBJ2-1, is EAGVAQSPRYKIIEKRQSVAFWCNPISGHATLYWYQQILGQGPKLLIQFQNNGVVDDSQLPKDRFSAERLKGVDSTLKIQPAKLEDSAVYLCASMWLQGRTDNEQFFGPGTRLTVL.